Listed below are T cell receptor beta chains from one sample, sequenced in a study of blood T cell repertoires in COVID-19. TCRdb's copy holds only in-frame clones and misses some; the assay was immunoSEQ multiplex PCR. The top ten clones hold roughly 18% of a sample with under 85,000 clones, around 85% of them seen once. Input material: peripheral blood. These receptors originate from an elderly man in a cohort sampled during active COVID-19. CDR3s include the opening cysteine and the closing phenylalanine or tryptophan. A D gene is named only where the DNA matches it firmly. The size field is filled for only some rows; it gives once, few, many or a size class.

v_gene	abundance	j_gene	d_gene	CDR3nt	CDR3aa
TRBV5-4	-	TRBJ1-1	-	TGTGCCAGCAGCTCGAAGAAACATGAGGCTGAAGCTTTCTTT	CASSSKKHEAEAFF
TRBV2	-	TRBJ2-5	TRBD2	TGTGCCAGCAGTGAAATAGGGGAGGGCCAAGAGACCCAGTACTTC	CASSEIGEGQETQYF
TRBV11-1	-	TRBJ2-3	TRBD1	TGTGCCAGCAGCTTAACAGGGGCCGGCACAGATACGCAGTATTTT	CASSLTGAGTDTQYF
TRBV4-1	once	TRBJ2-1	-	TGCGCCAGCAGCGAGGGTCTTGGGGGGGGCCCTACATACAATGAGCAGTTCTTC	CASSEGLGGGPTYNEQFF
TRBV27	-	TRBJ2-2	-	TGTGCCAGCAGTTCCGACAGACCCACCGGGGAGCTGTTTTTT	CASSSDRPTGELFF
TRBV5-8	-	TRBJ1-5	-	TGTGCCAGCAGCTTGCCCAGGGCCCTCAATCAGCCCCAGCATTTT	CASSLPRALNQPQHF
TRBV5-5	-	TRBJ2-3	-	TGTGCCAGCAGCACAGGACAGTCCCCGGGCACAGATACGCAGTATTTT	CASSTGQSPGTDTQYF
TRBV2	-	TRBJ2-3	-	TGTGCCAGCAGAGAGGAGGCGGGGGCACACTCTAGCACAGATACGCAGTATTTT	CASREEAGAHSSTDTQYF
TRBV3-1/TRBV3-2	-	TRBJ1-1	-	TGTGCCAGCAGCCAATTTGCGGCGAACACTGAAGCTTTCTTT	CASSQFAANTEAFF
TRBV5-8	-	TRBJ2-1	-	TGTGCCAGCAGAACCGGGGGGCTTGAGCAGTTCTTC	CASRTGGLEQFF
TRBV3-1/TRBV3-2	-	TRBJ1-6	TRBD1	TGTGCCAGCAGCCAGGGGGACAGGCTCGAATCTTCACCCCTCCACTTT	CASSQGDRLESSPLHF
TRBV29-1	-	TRBJ1-1	-	TGCAGCGCCTTCGGGGGGCAGGACACTGAAGCTTTCTTT	CSAFGGQDTEAFF
TRBV29-1	once	TRBJ2-1	TRBD1	TGCAGCGGTTCTAAGGGGACAGTTAGTATCGAGCAGTTCTTC	CSGSKGTVSIEQFF
TRBV6-5	-	TRBJ2-3	TRBD2	TGTGCCAGCATGACGGGGGGGTCAGATACGCAGTATTTT	CASMTGGSDTQYF
TRBV3-1/TRBV3-2	few	TRBJ1-3	-	TGTGCCAGCAGCCCCGGGGGGGGATATGGAAACACCATATATTTT	CASSPGGGYGNTIYF
TRBV28	-	TRBJ1-6	TRBD1	TGTGCCAGCAGTTCTGGGACAGGACAAAATTCACCCCTCCACTTT	CASSSGTGQNSPLHF
TRBV11-3	-	TRBJ1-1	TRBD1	TGTGCCAGCAGCCCGGGACAGGGGGTTGGGACTGAAGCTTTCTTT	CASSPGQGVGTEAFF
TRBV7-9	-	TRBJ2-5	-	TGTGCCAGCAGCTTAGCGGGGGGGACACGGGAAGAGACCCAGTACTTC	CASSLAGGTREETQYF
TRBV10-2	-	TRBJ1-5	-	TGCGCCAGCAGTGAGACCCCGGATCAGCCCCAGCATTTT	CASSETPDQPQHF
TRBV2	-	TRBJ2-1	TRBD2	TGTGCCAGCAGGGAAGGACTAGCTGCCCGACATGAGCAGTTCTTC	CASREGLAARHEQFF
TRBV4-2	few	TRBJ2-5	-	TGTGCCAGCAGCCAAGCCGAGGAGGTAAAGACCCAGTACTTC	CASSQAEEVKTQYF
TRBV21-1	-	TRBJ1-5	-	TGTGCCAGCAGCAAAGTGGAGGGGCATGGGCATCATGCGACTCAGCCCCAGCATTTT	CASSKVEGHGHHATQPQHF
TRBV25-1	-	TRBJ2-2	-	TGTGCCAGCAGTGACCACCGGGTGGCCGACACCGGGGAGCTGTTTTTT	CASSDHRVADTGELFF
TRBV19	-	TRBJ2-2	TRBD1	TGTGCCAGACTAACAGGGGGCAGGGGCACCGGGGAGCTGTTTTTT	CARLTGGRGTGELFF
TRBV28	-	TRBJ1-2	TRBD1	TGTGCCAGCAGTGGATCCCCCCACCCCACGACAGGGGGGGAGTGGGGCTACACCTTC	CASSGSPHPTTGGEWGYTF
TRBV5-5	-	TRBJ2-3	TRBD2	TGTGCCAGCACCTTGCAAAGCGGGGGAACAGATACGCAGTATTTT	CASTLQSGGTDTQYF
TRBV9	-	TRBJ1-5	-	TGTGCCAGCAGCGTAGGTGAGGGGGGCAATCAGCCCCAGCATTTT	CASSVGEGGNQPQHF
TRBV5-4	once	TRBJ2-1	TRBD2	TGTGCCAGCAGCTCGGGCGGGGGAGGCTCCTACAATGAGCAGTTCTTC	CASSSGGGGSYNEQFF
TRBV19	once	TRBJ2-1	TRBD1	TGTGCCAGTAGTCTTATGGGACAGGGGCCTGAGCAGTTCTTC	CASSLMGQGPEQFF